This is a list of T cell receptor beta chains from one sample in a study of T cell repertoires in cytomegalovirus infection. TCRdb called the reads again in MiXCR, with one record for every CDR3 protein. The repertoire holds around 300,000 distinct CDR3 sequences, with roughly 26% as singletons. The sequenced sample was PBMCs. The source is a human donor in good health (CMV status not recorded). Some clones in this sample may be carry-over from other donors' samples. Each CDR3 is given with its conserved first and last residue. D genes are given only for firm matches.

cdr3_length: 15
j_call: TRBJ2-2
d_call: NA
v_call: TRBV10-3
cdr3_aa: CAISEGNRGTGELFF

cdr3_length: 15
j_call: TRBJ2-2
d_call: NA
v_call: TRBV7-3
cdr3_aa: CASSLSGSAAGELFF

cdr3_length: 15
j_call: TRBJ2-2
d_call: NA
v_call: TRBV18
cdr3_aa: CASSPATAGDGELFF

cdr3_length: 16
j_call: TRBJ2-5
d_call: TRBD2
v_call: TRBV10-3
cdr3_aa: CAISENGAGPGTTQYF

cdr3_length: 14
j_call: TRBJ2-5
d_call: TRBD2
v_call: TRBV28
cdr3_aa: CASTPGGVQETQYF

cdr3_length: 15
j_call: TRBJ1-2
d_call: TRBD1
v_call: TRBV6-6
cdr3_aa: CASSYGQASDYGYTF

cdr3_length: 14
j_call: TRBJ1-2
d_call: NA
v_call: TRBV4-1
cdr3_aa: CASSQDQTPYGYTF

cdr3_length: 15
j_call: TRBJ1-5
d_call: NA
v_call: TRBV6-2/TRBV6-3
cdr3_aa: CASSYSSGGNQPQHF

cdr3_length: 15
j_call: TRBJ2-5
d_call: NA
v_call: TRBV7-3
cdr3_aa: CASSSRGGFEETQYF

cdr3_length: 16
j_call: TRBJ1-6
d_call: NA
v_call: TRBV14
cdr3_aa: CASSQDSGGAASPLHF

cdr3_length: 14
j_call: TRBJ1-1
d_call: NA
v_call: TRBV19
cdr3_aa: CASSIQDGLSEAFF

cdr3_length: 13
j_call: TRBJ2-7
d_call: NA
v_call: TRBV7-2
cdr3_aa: CALSRGSGYEQYF

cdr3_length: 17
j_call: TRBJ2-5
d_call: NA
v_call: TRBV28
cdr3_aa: CASSSFGQGRYQETQYF

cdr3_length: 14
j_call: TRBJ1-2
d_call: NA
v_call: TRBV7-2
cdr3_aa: CASSLTGYLGGYTF

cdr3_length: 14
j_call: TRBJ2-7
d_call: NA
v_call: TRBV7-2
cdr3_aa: CASTPMGRPYEQYF

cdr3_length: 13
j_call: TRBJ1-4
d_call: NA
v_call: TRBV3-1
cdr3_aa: CASSQVQGEKLFF

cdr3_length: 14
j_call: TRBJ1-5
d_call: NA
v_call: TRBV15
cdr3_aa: CATSREGVGQPQHF

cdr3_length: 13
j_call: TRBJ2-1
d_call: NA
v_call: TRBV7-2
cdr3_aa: CASSFFQKNEQFF

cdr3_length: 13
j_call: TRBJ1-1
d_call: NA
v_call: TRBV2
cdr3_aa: CARSLDVNTEAFF

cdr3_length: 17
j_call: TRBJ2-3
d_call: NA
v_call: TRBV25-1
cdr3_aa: CVSSVPSRDLATDTQYF

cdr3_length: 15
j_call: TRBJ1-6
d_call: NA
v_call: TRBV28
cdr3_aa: CASSLRWGLNSPLHF

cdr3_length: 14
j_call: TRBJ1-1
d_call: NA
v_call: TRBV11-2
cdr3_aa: CASSPEGRYTEAFF

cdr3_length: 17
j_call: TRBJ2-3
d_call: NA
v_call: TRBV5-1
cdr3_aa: CASSLANGGGAADTQYF

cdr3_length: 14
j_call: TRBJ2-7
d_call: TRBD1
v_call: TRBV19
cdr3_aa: CASSLPGQDYEQYF

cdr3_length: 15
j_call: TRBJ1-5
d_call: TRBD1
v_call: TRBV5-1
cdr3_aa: CASQPGTGSNQPQHF

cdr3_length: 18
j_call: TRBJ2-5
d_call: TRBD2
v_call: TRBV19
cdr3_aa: CASSIGTSGRIWQETQYF

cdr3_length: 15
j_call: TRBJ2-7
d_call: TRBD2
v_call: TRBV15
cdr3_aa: CATSRGGGKGYEQYF

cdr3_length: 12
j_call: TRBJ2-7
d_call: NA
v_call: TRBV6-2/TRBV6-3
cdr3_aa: CATQPRGYEQYF

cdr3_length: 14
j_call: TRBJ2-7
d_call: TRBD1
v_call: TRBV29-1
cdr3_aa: CSVDISRGRNEQYF